This T cell receptor beta chain was recovered during a study of Tregs in tolerant kidney transplant recipients. The nonmyeloablative bone marrow transplants came from related graft donors, with transient mixed chimerism. This clone was seen just once. Its antigen is not identified. Study outcomes and limitations: In tolerant patients, donor-specific Tregs outgrew total Tregs, suggesting antigen-driven expansion. Some patients' samples used different primers over time, so nucleotide sequences weren't comparable. Validation in larger populations is needed because few patients were studied.

TCRdb keeps only in-frame clones here, not all; method: immunoSEQ multiplex PCR. The sample shows nearly 50,000 clones, roughly 87% of them seen only once. The receptor's source is a human patient who received a combined kidney and bone marrow transplant. Some T cells may have come from the graft donor. Sequenced here: CD8+ T cells from blood (PBMCs), sampled 12 months after the transplant.

The CDR3 reads CASSLVPGLGGPEQYF. CDR3 in DNA: TGTGCCAGCAGCTTAGTTCCGGGACTAGGAGGACCCGAGCAGTACTTC. This chain joins TRBV7-9 and TRBJ2-7; TRBD2 agrees at 8 bases. The V segment lost 1 base and the J segment 6 bases; nucleotides outside the gene matches: 11. CDR1 and CDR2 from the germline V gene are SEHNR and FQNEAQ (reference sequence). The CDR3 is 16 residues long.